This note documents a single T cell receptor beta chain sequence. Its antigen is unknown. This entry belongs to a study of cytomegalovirus exposure and HLA in healthy donors. Study-wide findings and caveats: Across donors, sequencing depth was assumed by presence/absence analyses to be roughly uniform. Immune exposure information available was restricted to CMV serostatus.

The PCR had 60 Vbeta and 13 Jbeta primers. Clones were read by immunoSEQ multiplex PCR, and TCRdb kept only the in-frame ones, dropping some. The table shows over 40,000 clones, with roughly 87% occurring only once. The ends lost 6 bases at V and 10 bases at J; junction bases unmatched: 14. The CDR3 runs 13 residues. Germline loops: CDR1 SQVTM, CDR2 ANQGSEA. Specimen: PBMCs. The chain employs TRBV29-1 and TRBJ1-1; 7 positions agree with TRBD1. This clonotype was obtained from a middle-aged woman in good health and CMV-seropositive. The CDR3 loop reads CSVSTGASGGAFF. The CDR3 nucleotides are TGCAGCGTATCCACAGGGGCGTCTGGGGGAGCTTTCTTT. The full variable domain, completed using reference TRBV29-1 and TRBJ1-1, is SAVISQKPSRDICQRGTSLTIQCQVDSQVTMMFWYRQQPGQSLTLIATANQGSEATYESGFVIDKFPISRPNLTFSTLTVSNMSPEDSSIYLCSVSTGASGGAFFGQGTRLTVV.